These 13 T cell receptor beta chains originate from one sample sequenced in a study of cytotoxic CD8 clonotypes in ibrutinib-treated CLL. TCRdb keeps only in-frame clones here, not all; method: immunoSEQ multiplex PCR. The repertoire consists of under 300,000 clones, with roughly 74% occurring once and the leading ten covering just over 15%. The sample consisted of PBMCs, taken after 24 months of ibrutinib treatment. The receptors stem from a human donor with chronic lymphocytic leukemia.

V is TRBV5-1 and J is TRBJ1-2; D is perhaps TRBD1 (5 bases). The CDR3 loop spans 14 amino acids. The germline V gene has CDR1 SGHRS and CDR2 YFSETQ. V was cut by 2 bases and J by 7 bases, with 15 bases left in between. Written as DNA, the CDR3 is TGCGCCAGCAGCTTTACAGGAGGGGAAAGTGGCTACACCTTC. Amino acid sequence: CASSFTGGESGYTF.

Only a few counts were recorded for this clone. The chain is built from TRBV30 and TRBJ2-7, with a tentative D call TRBD1 (5 bases). V dropped 0 bases and J dropped 4 bases, with 7 bases sitting between them. The germline gives CDR1 GTSNPN, CDR2 SVGIG (reference sequence). The length of the CDR3 is 12 residues. The CDR3 spells CAWSVPGYEQYF. As DNA, the CDR3 is TGTGCCTGGAGTGTACCAGGGTACGAGCAGTACTTC.

The rearrangement joins TRBV28 to TRBJ2-2; D perhaps matches TRBD1 (5 bases). The CDR3 extends over 13 amino acids. V lost 7 bases, J lost 6 bases, and 12 bases lay in between. Germline CDR1 and CDR2: MDHEN and SYDVKM. The CDR3: CASKGQGSGELFF. The CDR3 DNA reads TGTGCCAGCAAGGGTCAGGGCTCCGGGGAGCTGTTTTTT.

V and J are TRBV29-1 and TRBJ2-1, with D hard to call. V lost 1 base and J lost 9, with 16 bases in between. CDR1 is SQVTM, CDR2 ANQGSEA, per germline. The CDR3 consists of 14 residues. The CDR3 DNA reads TGCAGCGTTGAAGGACGATTAATCTTCGGTGAGCAGTTCTTC. Amino acids: CSVEGRLIFGEQFF.

The chain recombines TRBV4-1 with TRBJ2-1, with TRBD2 matching 11 bases. Looked up from germline, CDR1 is MGHRA and CDR2 is YSYEKL. V lost 2 bases, J lost 13 bases, and 16 bases stayed unmatched. The CDR3 runs 17 residues. CDR3 loop: CASSQTAGTSGLQEQFF. Written as DNA, the CDR3 is TGCGCCAGCAGCCAAACTGCCGGGACTAGCGGCCTACAGGAACAGTTCTTC.

V is TRBV10-3 and J is TRBJ2-7; D is unclear. This CDR3 comprises 14 residues. Germline lookup yields CDR1 ENHRY and CDR2 SYGVKD. Trimming stripped 8 bases from V and 2 bases from J, with 16 bases between. DNA for the CDR3: TGTGCCATCGCTGCCCCGGAGAGAACCTACGAGCAGTACTTC. Amino acids: CAIAAPERTYEQYF.

The rearrangement links TRBV6-4 to TRBJ2-1, with D possibly matching TRBD1 (5 bases). There are 15 residues in the CDR3. Germline loops: CDR1 MRHNA, CDR2 SNTAGT. The V gene lost 3 bases and the J gene lost 0 bases, with 9 bases spanning the gap. The CDR3 loop is CASSEDSSSYNEQFF. Written as DNA, the CDR3 is TGTGCCAGCAGTGAAGACAGCAGCTCCTACAATGAGCAGTTCTTC.

The V gene is TRBV27, the J gene TRBJ2-2; 11 bases line up with TRBD1. The CDR3 runs 15 residues. J lost 7 bases, V lost 5 bases, and 6 bases had no gene match. Germline loops: CDR1 MNHEY, CDR2 SMNVEV (reference sequence). CDR3 sequence reads: CASSKRTGGDGELFF. The CDR3 nucleotides are TGTGCCAGCAGTAAAAGGACAGGGGGCGACGGGGAGCTGTTTTTT.

V and J are TRBV10-1 and TRBJ2-3; TRBD2 matches at 10 bases. V was clipped by 2 bases and J by 6 bases; unmatched bases: 14. The CDR3 consists of 18 residues. Germline V gives CDR1 WNHNN, CDR2 SYGVQD (reference sequence). The CDR3 DNA sequence: TGCGCCAGCAGTGAGAAAACACAGAGCGGGAGGGCCAGGGATACGCAGTATTTT. Translation gives CASSEKTQSGRARDTQYF.

This clone was observed a few times. The J gene is TRBJ1-3, the V gene TRBV7-9; TRBD1 might be the D (6 bases). The V gene lost 5 bases and the J gene lost 0 bases, with 23 bases spanning the gap. This CDR3 region has 19 residues. Germline-derived CDR1 and CDR2 are SEHNR and FQNEAQ (reference sequence). CDR3 coding DNA: TGTGCCAGCAGCCCAAGGACTAGGTCTGGGGGCCACTCTGGAAACACCATATATTTT. This encodes CASSPRTRSGGHSGNTIYF.

A single count supports this clone. The genes are TRBV25-1 and TRBJ2-1, with 9 bases aligning to TRBD2. The V and J ends lost 1 base and 4 bases, in that order; junction bases with no gene match: 2. The CDR3 contains 15 residues. The germline V gene encodes CDR1 MGHDK and CDR2 SYGVNS. The CDR3 spells CASSEFSGSYNEQFF. CDR3 sequence (DNA): TGTGCCAGCAGTGAATTTAGCGGGAGTTACAATGAGCAGTTCTTC.

This sequence joins TRBV19 and TRBJ1-2; perhaps TRBD1 as D (5 bases). Trimming pared 6 bases from V and 8 bases from J, leaving 16 bases between. The germline V gene has CDR1 LNHDA and CDR2 SQIVND (reference sequence). The CDR3 has 13 amino acids. The DNA for the CDR3 is TGTGCCAGTAGGACAATAGGTCGGGGCGGCTACACCTTC. Its protein is CASRTIGRGGYTF.

The chain joins TRBV11-2 to TRBJ2-2, with D maybe TRBD1 (6 bases). With 4 bases removed from V and 2 bases from J, the gap between germline ends came to 11 bases. CDR1 and CDR2 from the germline V gene are SGHAT and FQNNGV. The CDR3 runs to 15 residues. CDR3 DNA: TGTGCCAGCAGCTCCTCGGGACACAACACCGGGGAGCTGTTTTTT. This sequence encodes CASSSSGHNTGELFF.